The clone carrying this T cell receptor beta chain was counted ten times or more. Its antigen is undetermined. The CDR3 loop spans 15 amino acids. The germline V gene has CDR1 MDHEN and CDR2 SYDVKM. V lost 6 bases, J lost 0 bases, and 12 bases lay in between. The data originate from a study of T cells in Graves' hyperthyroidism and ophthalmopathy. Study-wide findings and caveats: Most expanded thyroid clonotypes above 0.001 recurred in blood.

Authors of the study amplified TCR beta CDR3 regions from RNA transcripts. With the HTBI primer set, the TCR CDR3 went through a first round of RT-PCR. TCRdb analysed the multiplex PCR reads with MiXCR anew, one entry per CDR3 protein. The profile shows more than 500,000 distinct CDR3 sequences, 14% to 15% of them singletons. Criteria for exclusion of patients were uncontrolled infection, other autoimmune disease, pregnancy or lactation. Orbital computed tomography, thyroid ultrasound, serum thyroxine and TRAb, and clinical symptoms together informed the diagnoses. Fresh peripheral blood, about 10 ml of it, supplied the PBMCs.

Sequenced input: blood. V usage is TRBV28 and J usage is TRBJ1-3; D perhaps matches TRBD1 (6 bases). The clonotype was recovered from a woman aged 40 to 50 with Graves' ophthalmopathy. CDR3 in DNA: TGTGCCAGCAGACAGACAGGCCTCTCTGGAAACACCATATATTTT. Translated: CASRQTGLSGNTIYF.